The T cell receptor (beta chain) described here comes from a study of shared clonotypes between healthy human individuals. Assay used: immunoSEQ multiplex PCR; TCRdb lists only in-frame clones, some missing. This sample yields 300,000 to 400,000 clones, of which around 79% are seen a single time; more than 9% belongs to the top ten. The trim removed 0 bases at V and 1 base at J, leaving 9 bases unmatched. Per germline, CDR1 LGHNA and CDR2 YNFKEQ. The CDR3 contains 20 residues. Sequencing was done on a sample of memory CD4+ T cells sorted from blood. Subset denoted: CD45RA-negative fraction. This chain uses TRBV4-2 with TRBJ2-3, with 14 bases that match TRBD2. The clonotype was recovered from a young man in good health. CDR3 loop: CASSQDSAKGLAGGTDTQYF. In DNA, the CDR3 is TGTGCCAGCAGCCAAGACTCGGCTAAGGGACTAGCGGGAGGCACAGATACGCAGTATTTT.